This T cell receptor beta chain was sequenced during a study of blood T cell repertoires in COVID-19. Overall study: Researchers got acute and convalescent COVID-19 samples from the United States, Italy and Spain.

Participants came from about 24 US areas, aged about 18 to 95 years. The protocol was immunoSEQ multiplex PCR, while the TCRdb copy is restricted to in-frame clones and leaves out a portion. Here the sample spans hundreds of thousands of clones, 75% to 90% being singletons. This clone was seen only once. This CDR3 is built from 14 residues. Looked up from germline, CDR1 is LNHDA and CDR2 is SQIVND (reference sequence). The V end lost 6 bases, the J end lost 4 bases, and 13 bases lay between the germline ends. Sample: PBMCs or T cells enriched from blood (not recorded which). The rearrangement joins TRBV19 to TRBJ1-3; the D is unclear. The clonotype was recovered from a man aged 25 to 40 who had recovered from COVID-19. As DNA, the CDR3 is TGTGCCAGTAGCCTGCTTGAGGCAGGAAACACCATATATTTT. It encodes CASSLLEAGNTIYF.